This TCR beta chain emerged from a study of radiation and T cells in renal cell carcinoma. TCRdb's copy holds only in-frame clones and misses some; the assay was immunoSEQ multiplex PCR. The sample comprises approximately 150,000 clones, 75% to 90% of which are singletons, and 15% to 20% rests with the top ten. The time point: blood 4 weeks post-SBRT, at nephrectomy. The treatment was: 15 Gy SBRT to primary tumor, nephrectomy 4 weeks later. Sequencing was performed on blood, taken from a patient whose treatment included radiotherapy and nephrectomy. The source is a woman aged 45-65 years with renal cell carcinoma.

The CDR3 region has the DNA TGCGCCAGCAGCCAAGGCGCCAACAGGGGGCGGGGAGAGACCCAGTACTTC. It encodes CASSQGANRGRGETQYF. V and J are TRBV4-3 and TRBJ2-5; 9 nucleotides agree with TRBD1. CDR3 size: 17 residues. The germline gives CDR1 LGHNA, CDR2 YSLEER. Germline trimming cut 1 base from V and 4 bases from J; bases unmatched to any gene: 10.